This T cell receptor beta chain is from a study of CD8 T cells in Susac syndrome. V shed 4 bases and J shed 7 bases, with 15 bases lying between them. Germline CDR1 is SGDLS and CDR2 is YYNGEE. There are 13 residues in the CDR3. The authors reverse transcribed roughly 0.5 to 1 ug RNA with random hexamers. Via MiXCR, TCRdb re-called the immunoSEQ multiplex PCR reads, giving one row per CDR3 protein. The sample has over 130,000 distinct CDR3 sequences, approximately 96% seen once; the top ten hold about 0.11%. The sequenced sample was CD4+ T cells from PBMCs. This receptor was taken from a human donor with multiple sclerosis. The rearrangement uses TRBV9 and TRBJ2-7; D unresolved. CDR3 coding DNA: TGTGCCAGCAGCTTGCGACTGGGTTCGGAGCAGTACTTC. It is translated as CASSLRLGSEQYF.